This T cell receptor beta chain originates from a study of blood T cell repertoires in COVID-19. For the study at large: Material from acute and convalescent COVID-19 was sourced from the United States, Italy and Spain. The analysed material was cDNA or gDNA that came from T cells, B-cell-depleted T cells, or PBMCs.

The V end was cut by 5 bases, the J end by 0 bases, with 12 bases between. The CDR3 spans 15 residues. The germline CDR1 and CDR2 sequences are SEHNR and FQNEAQ (reference sequence). Original handling: Quantification of nucleated cells was approximated via reference gene primer amplification. The protocol was immunoSEQ multiplex PCR, while the TCRdb copy is restricted to in-frame clones and leaves out a portion. V and J calls and clone size are as listed in that table; D and trimming were resolved from the DNA. The table shows 120,000 or so clones, with approximately 88% occurring only once. The material sequenced was peripheral blood. The TCR sequence derives from a man in his fifties with acute or convalescent COVID-19. This chain links TRBV7-9 with TRBJ2-3; tentative D call: TRBD1 (6 bases). CDR3 sequence: CASSQWTESTDTQYF. DNA for the CDR3: TGTGCCAGCAGCCAATGGACAGAGAGCACAGATACGCAGTATTTT.